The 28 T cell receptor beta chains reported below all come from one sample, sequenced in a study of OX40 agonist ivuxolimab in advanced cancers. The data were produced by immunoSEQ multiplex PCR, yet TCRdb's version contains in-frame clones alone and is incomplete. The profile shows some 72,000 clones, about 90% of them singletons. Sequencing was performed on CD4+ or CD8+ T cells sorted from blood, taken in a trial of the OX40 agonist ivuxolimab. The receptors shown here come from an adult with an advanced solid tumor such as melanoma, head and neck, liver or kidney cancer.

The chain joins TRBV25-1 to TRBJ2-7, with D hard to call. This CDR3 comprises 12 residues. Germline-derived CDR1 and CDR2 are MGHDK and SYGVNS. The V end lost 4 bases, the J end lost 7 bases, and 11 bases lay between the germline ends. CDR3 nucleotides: TGTGCCAGCAGTGGTTGGAATCGGGAGCAGTACTTC. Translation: CASSGWNREQYF.

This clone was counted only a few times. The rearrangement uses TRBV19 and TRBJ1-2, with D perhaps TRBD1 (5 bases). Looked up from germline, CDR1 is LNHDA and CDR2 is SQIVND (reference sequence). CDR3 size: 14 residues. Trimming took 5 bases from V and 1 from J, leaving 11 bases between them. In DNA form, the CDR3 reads TGTGCCAGTAGTTGGCCAGGGATTAACTATGGCTACACCTTC. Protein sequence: CASSWPGINYGYTF.

CDR3 in amino acids: CASSLQGVGYEQYF. In DNA form, the CDR3 reads TGTGCCAGTAGTCTGCAGGGGGTGGGATACGAGCAGTACTTC. The rearrangement links TRBV19 to TRBJ2-7; 7 nucleotides line up with TRBD1. The CDR3 sequence is 14 residues long. In germline, CDR1 is LNHDA, CDR2 SQIVND (reference sequence). Trimming at V came to 5 bases and at J to 4 bases, leaving 8 bases not matched to a gene.

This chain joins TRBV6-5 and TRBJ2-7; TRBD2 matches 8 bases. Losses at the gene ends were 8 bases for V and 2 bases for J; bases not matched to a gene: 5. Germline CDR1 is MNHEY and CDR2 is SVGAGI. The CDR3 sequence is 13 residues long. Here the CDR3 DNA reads TGTGCCAGCCGAATAGCGGGACCCTACGAGCAGTACTTC. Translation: CASRIAGPYEQYF.

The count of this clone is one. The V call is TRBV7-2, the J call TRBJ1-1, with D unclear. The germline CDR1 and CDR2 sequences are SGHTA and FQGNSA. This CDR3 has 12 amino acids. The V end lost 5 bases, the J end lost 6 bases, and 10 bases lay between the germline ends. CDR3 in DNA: TGTGCCAGCAGCGGCAGTTGGGCTGAAGCTTTCTTT. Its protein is CASSGSWAEAFF.

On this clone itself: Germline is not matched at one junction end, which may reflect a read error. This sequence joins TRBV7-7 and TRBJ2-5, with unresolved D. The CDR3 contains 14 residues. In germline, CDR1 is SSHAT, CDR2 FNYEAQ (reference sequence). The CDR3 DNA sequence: TGTGCTAGCAGCTTAGTCGGGTTCCAAGAGACCCAGTACTTC. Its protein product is CASSLVGFQETQYF.

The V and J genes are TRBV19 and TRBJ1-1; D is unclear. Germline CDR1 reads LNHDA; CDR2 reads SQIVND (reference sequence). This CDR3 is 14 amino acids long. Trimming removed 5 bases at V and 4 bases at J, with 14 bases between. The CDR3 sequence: CASSPQEGITEAFF. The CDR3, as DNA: TGTGCCAGTAGTCCTCAAGAGGGTATCACTGAAGCTTTCTTT.

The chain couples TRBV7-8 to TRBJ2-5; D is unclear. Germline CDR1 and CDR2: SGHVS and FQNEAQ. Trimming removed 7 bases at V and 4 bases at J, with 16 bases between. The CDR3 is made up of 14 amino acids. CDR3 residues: CASIRTRTLETQYF. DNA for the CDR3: TGTGCCAGCATCCGCACGAGGACCTTAGAGACCCAGTACTTC.

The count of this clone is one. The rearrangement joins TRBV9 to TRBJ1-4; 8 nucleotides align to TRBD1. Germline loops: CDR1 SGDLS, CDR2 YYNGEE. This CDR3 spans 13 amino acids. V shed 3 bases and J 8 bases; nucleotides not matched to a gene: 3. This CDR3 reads CASSGYRGEKLFF. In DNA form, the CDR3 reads TGTGCCAGCAGCGGATACAGGGGGGAAAAACTGTTTTTT.

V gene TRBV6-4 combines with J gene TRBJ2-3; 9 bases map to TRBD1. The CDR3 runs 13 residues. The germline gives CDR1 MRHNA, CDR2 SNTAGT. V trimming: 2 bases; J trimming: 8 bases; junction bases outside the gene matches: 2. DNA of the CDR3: TGTGCCAGCAGTGACCCGGGACAGGGTACGCAGTATTTT. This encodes CASSDPGQGTQYF.

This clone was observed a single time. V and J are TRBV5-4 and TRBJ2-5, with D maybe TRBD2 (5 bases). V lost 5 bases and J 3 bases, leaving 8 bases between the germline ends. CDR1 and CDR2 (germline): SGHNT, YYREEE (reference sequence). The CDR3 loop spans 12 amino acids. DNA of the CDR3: TGTGCCAGCAGTCGGGGTGAAGAGACCCAGTACTTC. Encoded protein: CASSRGEETQYF.

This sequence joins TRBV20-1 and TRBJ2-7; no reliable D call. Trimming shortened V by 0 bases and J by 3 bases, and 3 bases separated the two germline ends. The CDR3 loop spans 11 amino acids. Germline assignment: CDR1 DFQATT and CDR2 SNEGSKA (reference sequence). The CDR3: CSARDFYEQYF. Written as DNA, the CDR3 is TGCAGTGCTAGAGATTTCTACGAGCAGTACTTC.

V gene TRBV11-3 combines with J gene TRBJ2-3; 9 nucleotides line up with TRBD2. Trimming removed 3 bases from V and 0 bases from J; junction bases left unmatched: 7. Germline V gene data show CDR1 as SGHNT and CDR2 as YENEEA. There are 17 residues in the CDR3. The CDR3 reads CASSLSTSGPSTDTQYF. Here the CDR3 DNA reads TGTGCCAGCAGCTTGTCTACTAGCGGGCCTAGCACAGATACGCAGTATTTT. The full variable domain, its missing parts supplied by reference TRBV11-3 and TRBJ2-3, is EAGVVQSPRYKIIEKKQPVAFWCNPISGHNTLYWYLQNLGQGPELLIRYENEEAVDDSQLPKDRFSAERLKGVDSTLKIQPAELGDSAVYLCASSLSTSGPSTDTQYFGPGTRLTVL.

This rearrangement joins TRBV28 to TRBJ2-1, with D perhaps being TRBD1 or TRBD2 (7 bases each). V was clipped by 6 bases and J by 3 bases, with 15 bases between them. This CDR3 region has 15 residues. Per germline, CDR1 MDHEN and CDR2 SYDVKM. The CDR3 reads CASRKTGTNYNEQFF. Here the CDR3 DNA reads TGTGCCAGCAGGAAGACAGGGACTAACTACAATGAGCAGTTCTTC.

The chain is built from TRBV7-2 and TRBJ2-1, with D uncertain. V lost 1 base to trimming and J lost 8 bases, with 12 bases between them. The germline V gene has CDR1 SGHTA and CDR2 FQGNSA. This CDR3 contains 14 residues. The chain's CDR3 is CASSLVGRRHEQFF. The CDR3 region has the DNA TGTGCCAGCAGCTTAGTGGGCAGACGGCATGAGCAGTTCTTC. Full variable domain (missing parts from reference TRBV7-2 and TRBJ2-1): GAGVSQSPSNKVTEKGKDVELRCDPISGHTALYWYRQSLGQGLEFLIYFQGNSAPDKSGLPSDRFSAERTGGSVSTLTIQRTQQEDSAVYLCASSLVGRRHEQFFGPGTRLTVL.

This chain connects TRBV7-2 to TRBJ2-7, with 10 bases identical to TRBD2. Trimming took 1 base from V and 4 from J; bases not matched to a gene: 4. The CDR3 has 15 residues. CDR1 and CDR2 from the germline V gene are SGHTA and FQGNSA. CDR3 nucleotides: TGTGCCAGCAGCTTAGAGGGTAGCGGGAGGTACGAGCAGTACTTC. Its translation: CASSLEGSGRYEQYF.

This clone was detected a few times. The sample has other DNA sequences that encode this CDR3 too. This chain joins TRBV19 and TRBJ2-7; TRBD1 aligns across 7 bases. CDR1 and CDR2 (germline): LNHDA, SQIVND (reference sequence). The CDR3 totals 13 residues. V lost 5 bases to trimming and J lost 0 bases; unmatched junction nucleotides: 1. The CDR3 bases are TGTGCCAGTAGTCGGGACAGCTCCTACGAGCAGTACTTC. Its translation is CASSRDSSYEQYF.

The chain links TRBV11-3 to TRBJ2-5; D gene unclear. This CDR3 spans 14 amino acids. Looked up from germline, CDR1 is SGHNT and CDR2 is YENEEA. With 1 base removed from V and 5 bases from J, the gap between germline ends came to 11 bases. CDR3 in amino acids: CASSLVGFEETQYF. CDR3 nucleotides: TGTGCCAGCAGCTTAGTAGGGTTTGAGGAGACCCAGTACTTC.

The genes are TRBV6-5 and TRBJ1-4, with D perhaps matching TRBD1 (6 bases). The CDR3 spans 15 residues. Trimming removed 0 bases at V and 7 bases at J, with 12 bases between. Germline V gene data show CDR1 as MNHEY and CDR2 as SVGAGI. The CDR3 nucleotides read TGTGCCAGCAGTTACTCGGGAGGGGGGGGTGAAAAACTGTTTTTT. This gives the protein CASSYSGGGGEKLFF.

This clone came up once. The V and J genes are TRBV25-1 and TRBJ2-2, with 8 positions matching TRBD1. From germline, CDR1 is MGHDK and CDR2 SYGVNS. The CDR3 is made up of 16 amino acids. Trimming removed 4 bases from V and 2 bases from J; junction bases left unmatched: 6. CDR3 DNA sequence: TGTGCCAGCAGTGTGACAGGGGCGCGAAACACCGGGGAGCTGTTTTTT. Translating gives CASSVTGARNTGELFF.

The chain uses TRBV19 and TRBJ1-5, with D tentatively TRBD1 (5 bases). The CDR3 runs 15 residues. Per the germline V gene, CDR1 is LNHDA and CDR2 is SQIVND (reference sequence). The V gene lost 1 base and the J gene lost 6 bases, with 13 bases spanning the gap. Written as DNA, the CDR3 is TGTGCCAGTAGTATAGCGGACATTCCGCGTCAGCCCCAGCATTTT. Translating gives CASSIADIPRQPQHF. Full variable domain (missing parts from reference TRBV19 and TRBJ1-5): DGGITQSPKYLFRKEGQNVTLSCEQNLNHDAMYWYRQDPGQGLRLIYYSQIVNDFQKGDIAEGYSVSREKKESFPLTVTSAQKNPTAFYLCASSIADIPRQPQHFGDGTRLSIL.

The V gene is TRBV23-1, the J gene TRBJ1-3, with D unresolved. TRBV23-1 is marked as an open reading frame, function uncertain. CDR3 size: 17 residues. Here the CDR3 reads CPPRYESRQKCGNTIYF. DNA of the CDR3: TGCCCTCCCCGTTATGAGAGTAGGCAGAAATGTGGGAACACCATATATTTT.

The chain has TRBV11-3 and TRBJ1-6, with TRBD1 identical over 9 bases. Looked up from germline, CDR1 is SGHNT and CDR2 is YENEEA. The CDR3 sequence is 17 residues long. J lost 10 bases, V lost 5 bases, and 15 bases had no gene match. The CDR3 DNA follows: TGTGCCAGCAGCCACGTGCGAGGGGGACAGGGAACATCACCCCTCCACTTT. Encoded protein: CASSHVRGGQGTSPLHF.

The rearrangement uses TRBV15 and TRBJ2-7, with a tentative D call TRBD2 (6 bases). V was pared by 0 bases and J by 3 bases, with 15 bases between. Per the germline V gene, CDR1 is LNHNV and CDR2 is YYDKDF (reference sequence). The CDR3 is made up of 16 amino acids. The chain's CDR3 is CATSRDRGAGRYEQYF. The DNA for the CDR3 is TGTGCCACCAGCAGAGATAGGGGTGCGGGGCGCTACGAGCAGTACTTC.

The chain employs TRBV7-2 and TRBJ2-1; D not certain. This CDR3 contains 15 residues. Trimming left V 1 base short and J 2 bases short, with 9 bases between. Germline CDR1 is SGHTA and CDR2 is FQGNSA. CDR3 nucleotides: TGTGCCAGCAGCTTAGACTATGGACCCTACAATGAGCAGTTCTTC. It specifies CASSLDYGPYNEQFF.

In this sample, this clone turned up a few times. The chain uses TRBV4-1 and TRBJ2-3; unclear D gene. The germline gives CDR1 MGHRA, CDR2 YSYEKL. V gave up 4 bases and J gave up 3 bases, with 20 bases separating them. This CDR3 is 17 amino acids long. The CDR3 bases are TGCGCCAGCAGCCCTCTTCTTCTCTTGGGTTTTACAGATACGCAGTATTTT. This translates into CASSPLLLLGFTDTQYF.

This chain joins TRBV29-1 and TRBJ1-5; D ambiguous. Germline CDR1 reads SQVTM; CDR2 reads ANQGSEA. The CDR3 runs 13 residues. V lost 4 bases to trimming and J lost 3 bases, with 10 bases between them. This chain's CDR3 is CSVGGRDNQPQHF. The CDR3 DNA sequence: TGCAGCGTTGGAGGGAGGGACAATCAGCCCCAGCATTTT.

For the CDR3, the DNA is TGTGCCAGCACCGTCGGACACCTCATAACTGAAGCTTTCTTT. Translated, it gives CASTVGHLITEAFF. This chain joins TRBV6-1 and TRBJ1-1, with a possible D match to TRBD1 (5 bases). V lost 7 bases, J lost 5 bases, and 17 bases lay in between. This CDR3 has 14 residues. Germline assignment: CDR1 MNHNS and CDR2 SASEGT.